Sequencing of this TCR beta chain was carried out in a study of vaccination effects on CD4 cells after COVID-19. Culturing for nine to ten days preceded CD4+ T cell isolation. Two doses of BNT162b2 or mRNA-1273 vaccine were administered to participants. It was on days 3 and 7 that half the medium was replaced with IL-2 medium. Repertoires were generated with immunoSEQ multiplex PCR, while TCRdb's copy carries only in-frame clones and drops some. The table has about 66,000 clones, around 69% seen once. The CDR3 runs to 17 residues. Trimming cost V 0 bases and J 4 bases; bases outside gene matches: 10. Per the germline V gene, CDR1 is SGHNT and CDR2 is YYREEE (reference sequence). With respect to this clone: Its specificity is not known.

The receptor was isolated from a human donor who received a COVID-19 vaccine. The rearrangement uses TRBV5-4 and TRBJ2-4; TRBD1 agrees at 7 bases. Source: CD4+ T cells from PBMCs cultured without peptide, taken after COVID-19 vaccination. The CDR3 here is CASSLGTGVYSKNIQYF. DNA for the CDR3: TGTGCCAGCAGCTTGGGTACAGGGGTATATAGTAAAAACATTCAGTACTTC. Drawing the rest from reference TRBV5-4 and TRBJ2-4, the complete variable domain is ETGVTQSPTHLIKTRGQQVTLRCSSQSGHNTVSWYQQALGQGPQFIFQYYREEENGRGNFPPRFSGLQFPNYSSELNVNALELDDSALYLCASSLGTGVYSKNIQYFGAGTRLSVL.